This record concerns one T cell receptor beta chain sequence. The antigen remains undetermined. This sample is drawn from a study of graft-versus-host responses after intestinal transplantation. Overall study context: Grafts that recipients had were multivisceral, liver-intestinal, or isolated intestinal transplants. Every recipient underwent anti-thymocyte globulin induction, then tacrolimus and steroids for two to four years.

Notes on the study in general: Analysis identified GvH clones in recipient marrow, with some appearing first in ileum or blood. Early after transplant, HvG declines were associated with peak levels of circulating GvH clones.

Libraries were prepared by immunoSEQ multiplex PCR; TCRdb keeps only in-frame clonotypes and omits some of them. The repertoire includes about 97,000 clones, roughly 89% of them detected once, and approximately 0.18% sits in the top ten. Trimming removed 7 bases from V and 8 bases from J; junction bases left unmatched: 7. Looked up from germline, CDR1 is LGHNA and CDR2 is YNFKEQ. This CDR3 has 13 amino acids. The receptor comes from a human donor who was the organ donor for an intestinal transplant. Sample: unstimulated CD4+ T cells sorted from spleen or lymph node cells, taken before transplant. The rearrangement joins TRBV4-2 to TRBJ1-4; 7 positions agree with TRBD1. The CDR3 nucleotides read TGTGCCAGCAAGGGGGCGGGAAGGGAAAAACTGTTTTTT. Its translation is CASKGAGREKLFF.